Relative to its sample, the clone carrying this TCR beta chain is medium-sized. Its matching antigen is unknown. TCRdb keeps only in-frame clones here, not all; method: immunoSEQ multiplex PCR. The sample lists over 85,000 clones; around 89% were seen once. The sample is drawn from a study of cytomegalovirus exposure and HLA in healthy donors. In the study overall: The same platform as the approximately 700 first-cohort repertoires was used for the 130 or so validation repertoires, a later analysis reported.

Germline loops: CDR1 SGHAT, CDR2 FQNNGV. V lost 0 bases and J lost 0, with 12 bases in between. The CDR3 sequence is 16 residues long. Study-level findings and limits: Most TCR sequences were seen very rarely across donors, but some public TCRs occurred in many. Subsequent analysis of the 95 to 150 validation repertoires found a tendency for first-cohort TCR clusters to co-occur. The investigators catalogued 150 to 200 TCR beta chains as cytomegalovirus-associated.

The receptor was derived from a woman aged 30 to 39 in good health and CMV-seropositive. This chain joins TRBV11-2 and TRBJ2-7, with a weak D call TRBD2 (5 bases). The sequencing sample was made of PBMCs. The CDR3 bases are TGTGCCAGCAGCTTAGACTGGGCCCGGGGCTCCTACGAGCAGTACTTC. Translating it yields CASSLDWARGSYEQYF.